The 21 T cell receptor beta chains below all came from one sample that was sequenced in a study of T cells in localized non-small cell lung cancer. TCRdb's table, derived via immunoSEQ multiplex PCR, lists solely in-frame clones and lacks some. Of 15,000 to 20,000 clones listed, around 82% are singletons. This sample comprised peripheral blood, obtained before any cancer treatment. The receptors were sampled from a male donor at least 60 years old with stage III lung adenocarcinoma.

This clone showed up just a few times. The chain is built from TRBV29-1 and TRBJ1-1, with D uncertain. The length of the CDR3 is 14 residues. Trimming removed 4 bases at V and 0 bases at J, with 12 bases between. Germline V CDR1 and CDR2: SQVTM, ANQGSEA. In DNA, the CDR3 is TGCAGCGTTGCTAATCCGGGTTTGAACACTGAAGCTTTCTTT. This sequence encodes CSVANPGLNTEAFF.

V usage is TRBV6-9 and J usage is TRBJ1-1; the D is unclear. Germline V lookup: CDR1 MNHGY, CDR2 SVAAGI. CDR3 length equals 12 residues. With 7 bases removed from V and 6 bases from J, the gap between germline ends came to 12 bases. CDR3 DNA: TGTGCCAGCACCGGCATGGGTGCTGAAGCTTTCTTT. This encodes CASTGMGAEAFF.

The V gene is TRBV6-5, the J gene TRBJ1-1; unclear D gene. The CDR3 has 12 residues. V lost 8 bases, J lost 0 bases, and 7 bases lay in between. The germline gives CDR1 MNHEY, CDR2 SVGAGI. The CDR3 here is CASGDLNTEAFF. CDR3 nucleotides: TGTGCCAGCGGGGATTTGAACACTGAAGCTTTCTTT.

V and J are TRBV15 and TRBJ1-1; perhaps TRBD1 as D (6 bases). The V gene's germline CDR1 is LNHNV and CDR2 YYDKDF (reference sequence). The CDR3 runs 13 residues. Trimming left V 5 bases short and J 2 bases short, with 9 bases between. Here the CDR3 reads CATSAGANTEAFF. The CDR3 DNA follows: TGTGCCACCAGCGCAGGGGCTAACACTGAAGCTTTCTTT. The full variable domain, rest sourced from reference TRBV15 and TRBJ1-1, is DAMVIQNPRYQVTQFGKPVTLSCSQTLNHNVMYWYQQKSSQAPKLLFHYYDKDFNNEADTPDNFQSRRPNTSFCFLDIRSPGLGDTAMYLCATSAGANTEAFFGQGTRLTVV.

The CDR3 nucleotides read TGCGCCACAGGGGTCGGGAGCAATCAGCCCCAGCATTTT. Its protein is CATGVGSNQPQHF. V usage is TRBV10-2 and J usage is TRBJ1-5; D may be TRBD1 (6 bases). V was trimmed by 10 bases and J by 1 base, leaving 11 bases between them. CDR3 size: 13 residues. Germline assignment: CDR1 WSHSY and CDR2 SAAADI.

This chain connects TRBV7-2 to TRBJ2-7; tentative D call: TRBD2 (5 bases). Deletions cut 4 bases from V and 1 base from J, with 14 bases between. CDR3 length: 15 residues. Germline V gene lookup returns CDR1 SGHTA and CDR2 FQGNSA. The CDR3 nucleotides read TGTGCCAGCAGCTGGCAGGATGGAGGATCCTACGAGCAGTACTTC. Its protein is CASSWQDGGSYEQYF.

Only one count was recorded for this clone. J is TRBJ2-5 and V is TRBV4-2; maybe TRBD2 (6 bases). V was pared by 2 bases and J by 5 bases, with 15 bases between. Germline CDR1 is LGHNA and CDR2 is YNFKEQ. The CDR3 length is 15 residues. CDR3 sequence: CASSQRGAQGETQYF. The CDR3 nucleotides read TGTGCCAGCAGCCAACGCGGGGCTCAAGGGGAGACCCAGTACTTC.

V usage is TRBV11-2 and J usage is TRBJ1-1, with TRBD1 as a possible D gene (6 bases). CDR1 and CDR2 (germline): SGHAT, FQNNGV. V shed 4 bases and J shed 2 bases, with 14 bases lying between them. The CDR3 has 15 residues. Here the CDR3 reads CASSSTGRANTEAFF. The CDR3 DNA reads TGTGCCAGCAGCTCTACAGGGAGGGCTAACACTGAAGCTTTCTTT.

The chain couples TRBV7-9 to TRBJ2-5; maybe TRBD2 (5 bases). This CDR3 has 13 amino acids. The V end lost 1 base, the J end lost 3 bases, and 6 bases lay between the germline ends. Per germline, CDR1 SEHNR and CDR2 FQNEAQ (reference sequence). For the CDR3, the DNA is TGTGCCAGCAGCTTAGAAGCGGAAGAGACCCAGTACTTC. Its translation: CASSLEAEETQYF.

CDR3: CASSVGTGRNNEQFF. The CDR3 DNA follows: TGTGCCAGCAGCGTAGGGACAGGGAGAAACAATGAGCAGTTCTTC. This rearrangement joins TRBV9 to TRBJ2-1; 8 bases fit TRBD1. J lost 5 bases, V lost 0 bases, and 4 bases had no gene match. CDR3 length: 15 residues. The V gene's germline CDR1 is SGDLS and CDR2 YYNGEE. Full variable domain (remainder filled in from reference TRBV9 and TRBJ2-1): DSGVTQTPKHLITATGQRVTLRCSPRSGDLSVYWYQQSLDQGLQFLIQYYNGEERAKGNILERFSAQQFPDLHSELNLSSLELGDSALYFCASSVGTGRNNEQFFGPGTRLTVL.

The CDR3 loop is CASSGKNDEKLFF. Here the CDR3 DNA reads TGTGCCAGCTCCGGGAAAAACGATGAAAAACTGTTTTTT. V usage is TRBV18 and J usage is TRBJ1-4; D unclear. Germline-derived CDR1 and CDR2 are KGHSH and LQKENI. The CDR3 consists of 13 residues. The germline V and J ends were trimmed by 6 bases and 6 bases, with 11 bases remaining between them.

In this sample, this clone turned up once. The chain is built from TRBV7-2 and TRBJ2-2; D gene uncertain. The germline V gene encodes CDR1 SGHTA and CDR2 FQGNSA. CDR3 size: 15 residues. V lost 5 bases and J 4 bases, leaving 14 bases between the germline ends. CDR3 nucleotides: TGTGCCAGCAGCCCCTACCTGGTAGGCACCGGGGAGCTGTTTTTT. This sequence encodes CASSPYLVGTGELFF.

This rearrangement joins TRBV6-1 to TRBJ1-4, with D possibly being TRBD1 (5 bases). V shed 6 bases and J shed 3 bases, with 11 bases lying between them. Germline CDR1 reads MNHNS; CDR2 reads SASEGT. There are 14 residues in the CDR3. The CDR3 reads CASSMAGPNEKLFF. DNA of the CDR3: TGTGCCAGCAGCATGGCGGGACCTAATGAAAAACTGTTTTTT.

The chain links TRBV6-5 to TRBJ1-5; D gene unclear. The CDR3 has 14 residues. V lost 5 bases, J lost 5 bases, and 13 bases lay in between. Germline CDR1 and CDR2: MNHEY and SVGAGI. The CDR3 spells CASSKLRTDQPQHF. CDR3 in DNA: TGTGCCAGCAGTAAACTTCGGACGGATCAGCCCCAGCATTTT.

The V call is TRBV19, the J call TRBJ1-1; no clear D. Germline V gene data show CDR1 as LNHDA and CDR2 as SQIVND (reference sequence). The CDR3 spans 12 residues. V lost 5 bases, J lost 4 bases, and 8 bases lay in between. This CDR3 reads CASSRGITEAFF. In nucleotides, the CDR3 is TGTGCCAGTAGTCGGGGAATCACTGAAGCTTTCTTT.

The J gene is TRBJ1-1, the V gene TRBV7-3; 7 nucleotides match TRBD1. CDR3 size: 13 residues. After removal of 5 bases from V and 13 bases from J, the junction contained 13 bases not matched to a gene. CDR1 and CDR2 (germline): SGHTA, FQGTGA. CDR3 protein: CASSLEVTGMVFF. The CDR3 region has the DNA TGTGCCAGCAGCCTAGAAGTGACAGGGATGGTTTTCTTT.

The chain recombines TRBV2 with TRBJ1-5; TRBD1 aligns across 7 bases. Germline V gene data show CDR1 as SNHLY and CDR2 as FYNNEI. V was clipped by 6 bases and J by 4 bases; unmatched bases: 9. The length of the CDR3 is 15 residues. The CDR3 loop is CASSESGQLNQPQHF. Here the CDR3 DNA reads TGTGCCAGCAGCGAATCGGGACAGCTAAATCAGCCCCAGCATTTT.

The chain links TRBV7-2 to TRBJ1-2; no firm D call. The CDR3 is 11 residues long. V shed 2 bases and J shed 5 bases, with 3 bases lying between them. Per germline, CDR1 SGHTA and CDR2 FQGNSA. CDR3 region: CASSLRYGYTF. The CDR3 DNA reads TGTGCCAGCAGCTTACGGTATGGCTACACCTTC.

The chain combines TRBV19 with TRBJ2-3, with TRBD1 as a possible D gene (5 bases). Germline V gene lookup returns CDR1 LNHDA and CDR2 SQIVND (reference sequence). Between the trimmed V and J ends, which lost 3 bases and 2 bases, there was a span of 12 bases. CDR3 length: 15 residues. The CDR3 region has the DNA TGTGCCAGTAGTATTTGGGGCAGGGCCACAGATACGCAGTATTTT. It specifies CASSIWGRATDTQYF.

The chain is built from TRBV5-6 and TRBJ1-2; TRBD1 matches at 9 bases. Looked up from germline, CDR1 is SGHDT and CDR2 is YYEEEE. The V and J ends lost 3 bases and 1 base, in that order; junction bases with no gene match: 4. This CDR3 region has 15 residues. The CDR3 reads CASSYRDRVNYGYTF. The DNA for the CDR3 is TGTGCCAGCAGCTACCGGGACAGGGTTAACTATGGCTACACCTTC.

The V gene is TRBV4-1, the J gene TRBJ1-2; possibly TRBD1 for D (5 bases). This CDR3 spans 16 amino acids. The V end lost 0 bases, the J end lost 4 bases, and 15 bases lay between the germline ends. Germline V gene lookup returns CDR1 MGHRA and CDR2 YSYEKL. The CDR3: CASSQEPRGASYGYTF. The CDR3 region has the DNA TGCGCCAGCAGCCAAGAACCACGAGGGGCCTCCTATGGCTACACCTTC.